Each of the 26 T cell receptor beta chains below was sequenced from the same sample in a study of T cell changes during pregnancy in multiple sclerosis. Profiling relied on immunoSEQ multiplex PCR, and the TCRdb table lists in-frame clones only, not all of them. Of tens of thousands of clones in the sample, 90% to 95% are singletons; the top ten hold approximately 0.9%. The sample here was peripheral blood, taken before pregnancy. These receptor sequences come from a female donor with multiple sclerosis, enrolled in a pregnancy study.

CDR3 bases: TGTGCCAGTAGTATGCCCTCCAGGGGGAACTCCTACGAGCAGTACTTC. Amino acids: CASSMPSRGNSYEQYF. The chain links TRBV19 to TRBJ2-7, with 7 bases matching TRBD1. The CDR3 is made up of 16 amino acids. Germline CDR1 is LNHDA and CDR2 is SQIVND (reference sequence). With V trimmed by 3 bases and J by 0 bases, 8 bases remained unmatched.

The chain uses TRBV9 and TRBJ1-2, with D possibly being TRBD1 (6 bases). Germline assignment: CDR1 SGDLS and CDR2 YYNGEE. The CDR3 sequence is 15 residues long. The V and J ends lost 0 bases and 5 bases respectively, with 14 bases between them. The CDR3 spells CASSVEGGPEYGYTF. The CDR3 DNA reads as TGTGCCAGCAGCGTAGAGGGGGGGCCAGAATATGGCTACACCTTC. Looking up the rest from reference TRBV9 and TRBJ1-2 gives the full variable domain: DSGVTQTPKHLITATGQRVTLRCSPRSGDLSVYWYQQSLDQGLQFLIQYYNGEERAKGNILERFSAQQFPDLHSELNLSSLELGDSALYFCASSVEGGPEYGYTFGSGTRLTVV.

This chain joins TRBV6-1 and TRBJ1-2, with 7 bases aligning to TRBD1. The CDR3 is 13 amino acids. V shed 8 bases, J shed 4 bases, and the junction held 7 bases outside the gene matches. CDR1 and CDR2 from the germline V gene are MNHNS and SASEGT. The CDR3 loop is CASSPGQFYGYTF. Here the CDR3 DNA reads TGTGCCAGCTCGCCGGGACAGTTCTATGGCTACACCTTC.

This sequence joins TRBV5-1 and TRBJ2-2, with a possible D match to TRBD1 (6 bases). The CDR3 loop spans 15 amino acids. Trimming removed 0 bases at V and 8 bases at J, with 14 bases between. The germline V gene has CDR1 SGHRS and CDR2 YFSETQ. The CDR3 loop is CASSLEQGPVGELFF. The CDR3 coding sequence is TGCGCCAGCAGCTTGGAACAGGGACCCGTAGGGGAGCTGTTTTTT.

The J gene is TRBJ2-6, the V gene TRBV2, with 9 bases identical to TRBD1. Germline CDR1 reads SNHLY; CDR2 reads FYNNEI. This CDR3 has 15 amino acids. The trim removed 6 bases at V and 0 bases at J, leaving 0 bases unmatched. The CDR3 loop reads CASRTGGSGANVLTF. The CDR3 nucleotides are TGTGCCAGCAGGACAGGGGGCTCTGGGGCCAACGTCCTGACTTTC.

This chain joins TRBV5-4 and TRBJ2-7, with D unclear. The V end lost 0 bases, the J end lost 3 bases, and 10 bases lay between the germline ends. The CDR3 is made up of 14 amino acids. The germline V gene has CDR1 SGHNT and CDR2 YYREEE (reference sequence). The DNA for the CDR3 is TGTGCCAGCAGCTTGGCGCTTGGCAGCTACGAGCAGTACTTC. Protein sequence: CASSLALGSYEQYF.

The CDR3 DNA sequence: TGCGCCAGCAGCCAAGAAGTATCAGCTGAAGCTTTCTTT. It yields the protein CASSQEVSAEAFF. The chain employs TRBV4-1 and TRBJ1-1; D ambiguous. There are 13 residues in the CDR3. Trimming pared 0 bases from V and 6 bases from J, leaving 8 bases between. Germline V gives CDR1 MGHRA, CDR2 YSYEKL.

The rearrangement joins TRBV5-1 to TRBJ1-4; D gene uncertain. V was trimmed by 0 bases and J by 5 bases, leaving 11 bases between them. CDR3 length: 15 residues. The germline gives CDR1 SGHRS, CDR2 YFSETQ. This CDR3 is CASSLGWQENEKLFF. The CDR3 DNA reads as TGCGCCAGCAGCTTGGGTTGGCAGGAAAATGAAAAACTGTTTTTT.

CDR3 region: CASSLGTSGAGDTQYF. The CDR3 DNA reads TGCGCCAGCAGCTTGGGGACTAGCGGGGCAGGAGATACGCAGTATTTT. This chain uses TRBV5-1 with TRBJ2-3; TRBD2 matches 12 bases. V trimming: 0 bases; J trimming: 5 bases; junction bases outside the gene matches: 4. CDR3 size: 16 residues. Germline V gene lookup returns CDR1 SGHRS and CDR2 YFSETQ.

The chain couples TRBV7-2 to TRBJ2-7, with D perhaps TRBD2 (5 bases). Germline V gene lookup returns CDR1 SGHTA and CDR2 FQGNSA. V was clipped by 3 bases and J by 3 bases, with 12 bases between them. The CDR3 has 14 residues. This CDR3 reads CASSFRGMNYEQYF. CDR3 in DNA: TGTGCCAGCAGCTTCCGGGGAATGAACTACGAGCAGTACTTC.

The chain uses TRBV7-2 and TRBJ1-3; TRBD1 matches 7 bases. The CDR3 runs 15 residues. V lost 2 bases and J lost 0; bases outside the gene matches: 1. The germline V gene has CDR1 SGHTA and CDR2 FQGNSA. The CDR3 coding sequence is TGTGCCAGCAGCTTAAGACAGGGCTCTGGAAACACCATATATTTT. Protein: CASSLRQGSGNTIYF.

The rearrangement uses TRBV5-1 and TRBJ2-5, with D tentatively TRBD2 (6 bases). V shed 0 bases and J shed 2 bases, with 8 bases lying between them. The CDR3 extends over 14 amino acids. Per the germline V gene, CDR1 is SGHRS and CDR2 is YFSETQ. The CDR3 loop reads CASSLGGVQETQYF. CDR3 nucleotide sequence: TGCGCCAGCAGCTTGGGGGGGGTACAAGAGACCCAGTACTTC.

The chain couples TRBV7-9 to TRBJ1-1, with D perhaps TRBD1 (6 bases). V lost 5 bases, J lost 3 bases, and 13 bases lay in between. There are 14 residues in the CDR3. Germline V lookup: CDR1 SEHNR, CDR2 FQNEAQ (reference sequence). The CDR3 DNA follows: TGTGCCAGCAGCCGCTCTACAGGGTACACTGAAGCTTTCTTT. This sequence encodes CASSRSTGYTEAFF.

The gene calls are TRBV7-3 and TRBJ2-7, with 7 bases aligning to TRBD1. This CDR3 region has 17 residues. With 5 bases clipped from V and 0 bases from J, the junction kept 13 bases outside the gene matches. Germline V CDR1 and CDR2: SGHTA, FQGTGA. CDR3 in amino acids: CASSEGNRDRTSYEQYF. The CDR3 region has the DNA TGTGCCAGCAGCGAGGGGAACCGGGACAGAACCTCCTACGAGCAGTACTTC.

V usage is TRBV19 and J usage is TRBJ1-1; 7 bases are shared with TRBD1. From germline, CDR1 is LNHDA and CDR2 SQIVND (reference sequence). The CDR3 is 11 amino acids. With V trimmed by 7 bases and J by 7 bases, 3 bases remained unmatched. CDR3 amino acids: CASNRQGEAFF. The CDR3 nucleotides read TGTGCCAGTAATAGACAGGGTGAAGCTTTCTTT.

The chain recombines TRBV2 with TRBJ1-1; D might be TRBD1 (6 bases). The CDR3 totals 16 residues. V lost 6 bases and J 4 bases, leaving 21 bases between the germline ends. Germline V lookup: CDR1 SNHLY, CDR2 FYNNEI. The CDR3 sequence is CASSPMAQGFFTEAFF. The CDR3 region has the DNA TGTGCCAGCAGCCCTATGGCACAGGGCTTTTTCACTGAAGCTTTCTTT.

This chain uses TRBV7-9 with TRBJ1-4; D unresolved. Germline CDR1 is SEHNR and CDR2 is FQNEAQ (reference sequence). V lost 5 bases to trimming and J lost 0 bases, with 16 bases between them. This CDR3 is built from 17 residues. The CDR3 DNA sequence: TGTGCCAGCAGCACCCCTCGAGCCTATGCAACTAATGAAAAACTGTTTTTT. It is translated as CASSTPRAYATNEKLFF.

This chain uses TRBV9 with TRBJ1-1; 7 bases align to TRBD1. This CDR3 spans 13 amino acids. Germline V gene sequence: CDR1 SGDLS, CDR2 YYNGEE. The J segment lost 8 bases and the V segment lost 4 bases, leaving 8 bases of the junction unmatched. CDR3 amino acids: CASSPQGVQEAFF. CDR3 sequence (DNA): TGTGCCAGCAGCCCTCAGGGGGTACAAGAAGCTTTCTTT.

The chain links TRBV20-1 to TRBJ2-5; D call uncertain. The V gene lost 0 bases and the J gene lost 4 bases, with 3 bases spanning the gap. Germline V CDR1 and CDR2: DFQATT, SNEGSKA (reference sequence). The CDR3 totals 11 residues. CDR3 DNA: TGCAGTGCTAGAGATCTAGAGACCCAGTACTTC. Translating gives CSARDLETQYF.

The V and J genes are TRBV10-3 and TRBJ2-5; a weak D match, TRBD2 (5 bases). In germline, CDR1 is ENHRY, CDR2 SYGVKD. The V gene lost 0 bases and the J gene lost 2 bases, with 10 bases spanning the gap. The CDR3 spans 15 residues. The CDR3 is CAISESGSEQETQYF. The CDR3 nucleotides read TGTGCCATCAGTGAGTCTGGTAGCGAGCAAGAGACCCAGTACTTC.

The chain employs TRBV4-3 and TRBJ1-4; perhaps TRBD1 as D (6 bases). This CDR3 region has 17 residues. Trimming shortened V by 0 bases and J by 5 bases, and 16 bases separated the two germline ends. Germline V lookup: CDR1 LGHNA, CDR2 YSLEER. The CDR3 nucleotides are TGCGCCAGCAGCCAAGATCAGGGCCAGGGGTCGAATGAAAAACTGTTTTTT. Protein sequence: CASSQDQGQGSNEKLFF.

V is TRBV5-6 and J is TRBJ1-4; D is perhaps TRBD1 (6 bases). The CDR3 spans 14 residues. Germline CDR1 SGHDT, CDR2 YYEEEE. The V end was cut by 6 bases, the J end by 7 bases, with 16 bases between. DNA for the CDR3: TGTGCCAGCATCATACAGGGTATGGGTGAAAAACTGTTTTTT. This translates into CASIIQGMGEKLFF.

This clone was detected only once. This sequence joins TRBV14 and TRBJ2-3, with 9 bases lining up with TRBD2. Germline V CDR1 and CDR2: SGHDN, FVKESK. With V trimmed by 4 bases and J by 2 bases, 7 bases remained unmatched. The CDR3 loop spans 16 amino acids. The CDR3 loop reads CASSRQRGVSTDTQYF. The CDR3, as DNA: TGTGCCAGCAGCCGTCAGCGGGGGGTCTCCACAGATACGCAGTATTTT. The full variable domain, in which reference TRBV14 and TRBJ2-3 provide the parts outside the CDR3, is EAGVTQFPSHSVIEKGQTVTLRCDPISGHDNLYWYRRVMGKEIKFLLHFVKESKQDESGMPNNRFLAERTGGTYSTLKVQPAELEDSGVYFCASSRQRGVSTDTQYFGPGTRLTVL.

This rearrangement joins TRBV6-5 to TRBJ1-5; TRBD1 is a possible D gene (6 bases). This CDR3 has 14 residues. Germline V CDR1 and CDR2: MNHEY, SVGAGI. V lost 3 bases and J lost 6, with 12 bases in between. As DNA, the CDR3 is TGTGCCAGCAGTTATGGGGGGGCCGGTCAGCCCCAGCATTTT. It specifies CASSYGGAGQPQHF.

V usage is TRBV5-6 and J usage is TRBJ1-6, with TRBD1 matching over 8 bases. V shed 5 bases, J shed 7 bases, and the junction held 8 bases outside the gene matches. The CDR3 has 15 amino acids. CDR1 and CDR2 (germline): SGHDT, YYEEEE. The CDR3 spells CASSFTDRDNSPLHF. DNA for the CDR3: TGTGCCAGCAGTTTCACGGACAGGGACAATTCACCCCTCCACTTT.

V and J are TRBV2 and TRBJ2-7, with a tentative D call TRBD1 (5 bases). The CDR3 contains 15 residues. Germline values: CDR1 SNHLY, CDR2 FYNNEI. V lost 3 bases and J lost 5, with 17 bases in between. CDR3 DNA: TGTGCCAGCAGTGATCCGGCAGGGTCGCGACACGAGCAGTACTTC. This codes for CASSDPAGSRHEQYF.